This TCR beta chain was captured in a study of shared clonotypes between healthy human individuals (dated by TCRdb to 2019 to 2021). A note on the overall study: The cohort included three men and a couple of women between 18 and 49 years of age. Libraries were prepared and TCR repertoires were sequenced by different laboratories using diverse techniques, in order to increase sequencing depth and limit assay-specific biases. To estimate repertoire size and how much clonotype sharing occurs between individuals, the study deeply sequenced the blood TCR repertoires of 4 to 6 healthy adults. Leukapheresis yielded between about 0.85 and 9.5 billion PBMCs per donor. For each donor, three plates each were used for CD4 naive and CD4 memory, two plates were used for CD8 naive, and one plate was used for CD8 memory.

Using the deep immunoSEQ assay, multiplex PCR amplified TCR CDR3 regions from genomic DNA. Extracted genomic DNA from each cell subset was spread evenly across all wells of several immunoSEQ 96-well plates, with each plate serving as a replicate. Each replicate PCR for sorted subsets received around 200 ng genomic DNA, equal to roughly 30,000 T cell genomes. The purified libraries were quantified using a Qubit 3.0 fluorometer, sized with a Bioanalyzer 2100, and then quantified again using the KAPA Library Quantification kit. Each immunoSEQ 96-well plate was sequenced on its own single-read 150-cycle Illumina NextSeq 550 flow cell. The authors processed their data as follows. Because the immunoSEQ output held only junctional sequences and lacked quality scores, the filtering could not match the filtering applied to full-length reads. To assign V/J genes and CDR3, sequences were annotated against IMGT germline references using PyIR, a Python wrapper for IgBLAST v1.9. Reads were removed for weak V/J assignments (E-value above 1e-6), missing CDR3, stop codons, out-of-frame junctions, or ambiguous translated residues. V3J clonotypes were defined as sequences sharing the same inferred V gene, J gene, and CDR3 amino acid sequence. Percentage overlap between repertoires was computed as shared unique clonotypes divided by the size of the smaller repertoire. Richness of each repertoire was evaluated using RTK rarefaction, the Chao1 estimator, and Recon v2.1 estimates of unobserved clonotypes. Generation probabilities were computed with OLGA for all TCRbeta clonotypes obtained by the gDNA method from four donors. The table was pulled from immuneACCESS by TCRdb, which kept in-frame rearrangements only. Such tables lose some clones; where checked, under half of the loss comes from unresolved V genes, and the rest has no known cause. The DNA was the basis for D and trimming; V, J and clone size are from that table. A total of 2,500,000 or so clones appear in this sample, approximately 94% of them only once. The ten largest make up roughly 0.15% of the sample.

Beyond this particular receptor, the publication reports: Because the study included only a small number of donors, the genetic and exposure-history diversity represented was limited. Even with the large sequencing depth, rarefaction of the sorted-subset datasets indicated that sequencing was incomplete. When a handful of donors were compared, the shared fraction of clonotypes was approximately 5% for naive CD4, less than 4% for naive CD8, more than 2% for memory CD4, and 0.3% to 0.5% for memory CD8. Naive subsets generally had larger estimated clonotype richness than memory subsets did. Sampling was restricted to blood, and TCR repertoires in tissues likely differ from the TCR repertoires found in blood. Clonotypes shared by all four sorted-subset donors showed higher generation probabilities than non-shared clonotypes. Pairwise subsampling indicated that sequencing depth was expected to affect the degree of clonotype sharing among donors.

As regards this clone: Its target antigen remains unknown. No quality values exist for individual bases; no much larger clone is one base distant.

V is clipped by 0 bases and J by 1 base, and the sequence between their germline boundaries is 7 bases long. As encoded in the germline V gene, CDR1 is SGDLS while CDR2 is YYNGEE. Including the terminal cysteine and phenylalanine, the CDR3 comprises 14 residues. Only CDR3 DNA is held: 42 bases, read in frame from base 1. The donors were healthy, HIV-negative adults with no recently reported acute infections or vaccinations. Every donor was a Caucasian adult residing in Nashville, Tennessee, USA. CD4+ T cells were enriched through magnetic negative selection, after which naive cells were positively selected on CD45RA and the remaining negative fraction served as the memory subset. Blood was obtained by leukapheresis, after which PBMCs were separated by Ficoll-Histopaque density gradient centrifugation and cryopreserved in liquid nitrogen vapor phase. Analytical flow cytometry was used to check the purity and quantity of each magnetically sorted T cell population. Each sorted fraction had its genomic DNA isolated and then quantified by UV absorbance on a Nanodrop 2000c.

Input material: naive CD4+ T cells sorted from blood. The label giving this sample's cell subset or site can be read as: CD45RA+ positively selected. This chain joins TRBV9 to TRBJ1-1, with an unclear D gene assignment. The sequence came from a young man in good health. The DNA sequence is TGTGCCAGCAGCGTAGCTAGCGAGAACACTGAAGCTTTCTTT. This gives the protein CASSVASENTEAFF.